This T cell receptor (beta chain) was identified in a study of CD8 T cells in ankylosing spondylitis. The table lists this clonotype with many counts. No antigen is known for it. Study-wide results and limits: Ankylosing spondylitis blood seemed to carry a telltale TCR beta motif made of about 8 highly homologous variants. Reported data indicate significant enrichment of disease-linked clones within matched ankylosing spondylitis synovial fluid.

The germline CDR1 and CDR2 sequences are LGHNA and YSLEER. This CDR3 is built from 16 residues. Between the trimmed V and J ends, which lost 1 base and 10 bases, there was a span of 17 bases. Quantitative molecular-barcoded 5'-RACE generated the TCR beta libraries. TCRdb reprocessed the 5' RACE reads with MiXCR, giving one entry per CDR3 protein. The table shows 200,000 to 250,000 distinct CDR3 sequences, with 7% to 8% occurring only once. The clonotype comes from a male donor with ankylosing spondylitis. Input material: blood, either unsorted or a sorted T cell fraction (not recorded which). The chain links TRBV4-3 to TRBJ1-6; D remains unclear. CDR3 in DNA: TGCGCCAGCAGCCAAGTCCTCCAGCCTCGAGGGTCACCCCTCCACTTT. It is translated as CASSQVLQPRGSPLHF.